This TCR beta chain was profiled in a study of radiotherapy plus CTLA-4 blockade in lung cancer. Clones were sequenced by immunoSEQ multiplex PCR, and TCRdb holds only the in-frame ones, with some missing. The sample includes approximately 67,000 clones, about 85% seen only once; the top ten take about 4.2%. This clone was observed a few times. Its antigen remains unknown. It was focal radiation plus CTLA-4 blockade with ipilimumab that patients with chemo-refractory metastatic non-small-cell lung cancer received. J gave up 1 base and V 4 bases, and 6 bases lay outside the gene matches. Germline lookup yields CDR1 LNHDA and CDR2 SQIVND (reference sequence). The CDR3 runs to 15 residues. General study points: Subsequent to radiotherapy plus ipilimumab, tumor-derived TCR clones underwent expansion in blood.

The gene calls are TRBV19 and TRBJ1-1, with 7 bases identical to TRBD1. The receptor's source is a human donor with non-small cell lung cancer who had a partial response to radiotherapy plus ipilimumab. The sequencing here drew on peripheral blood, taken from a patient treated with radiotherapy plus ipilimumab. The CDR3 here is CASSRPGTANTEAFF. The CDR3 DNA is TGTGCCAGTAGTAGGCCGGGGACAGCGAACACTGAAGCTTTCTTT.